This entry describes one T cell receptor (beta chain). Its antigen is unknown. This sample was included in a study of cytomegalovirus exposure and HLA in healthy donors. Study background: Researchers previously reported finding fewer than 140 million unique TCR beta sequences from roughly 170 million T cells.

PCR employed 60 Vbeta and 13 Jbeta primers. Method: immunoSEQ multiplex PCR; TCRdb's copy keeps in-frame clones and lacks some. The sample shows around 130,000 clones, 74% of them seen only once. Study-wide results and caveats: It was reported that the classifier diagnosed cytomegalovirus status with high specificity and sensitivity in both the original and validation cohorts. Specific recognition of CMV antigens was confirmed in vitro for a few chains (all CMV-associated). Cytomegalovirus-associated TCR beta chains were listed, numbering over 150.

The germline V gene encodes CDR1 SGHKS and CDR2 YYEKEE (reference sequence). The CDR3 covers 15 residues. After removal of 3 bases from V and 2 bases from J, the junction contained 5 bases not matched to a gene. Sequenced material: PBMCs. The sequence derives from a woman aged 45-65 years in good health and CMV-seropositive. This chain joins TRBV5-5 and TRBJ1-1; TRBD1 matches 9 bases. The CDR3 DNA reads TGTGCCAGCAGCTCGATTACAGGGGGCAACACTGAAGCTTTCTTT. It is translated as CASSSITGGNTEAFF.